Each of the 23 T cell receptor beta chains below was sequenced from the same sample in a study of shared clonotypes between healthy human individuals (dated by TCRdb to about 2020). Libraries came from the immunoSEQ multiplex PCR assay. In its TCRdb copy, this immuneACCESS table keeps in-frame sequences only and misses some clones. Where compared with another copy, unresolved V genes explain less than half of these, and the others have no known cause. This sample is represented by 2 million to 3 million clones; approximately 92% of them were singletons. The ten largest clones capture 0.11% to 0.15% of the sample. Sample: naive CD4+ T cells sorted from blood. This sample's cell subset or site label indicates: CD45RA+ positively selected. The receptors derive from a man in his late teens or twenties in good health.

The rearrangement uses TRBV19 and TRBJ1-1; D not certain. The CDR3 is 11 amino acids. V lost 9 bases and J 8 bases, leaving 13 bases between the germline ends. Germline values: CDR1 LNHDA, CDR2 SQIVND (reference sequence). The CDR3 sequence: CASQARTEAFF. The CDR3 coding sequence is TGTGCCAGCCAGGCCAGAACGGAAGCTTTCTTT.

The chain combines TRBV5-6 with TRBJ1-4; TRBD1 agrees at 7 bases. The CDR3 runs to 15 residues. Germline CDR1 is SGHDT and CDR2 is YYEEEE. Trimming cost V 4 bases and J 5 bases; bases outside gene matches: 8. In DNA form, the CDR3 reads TGTGCCAGCAGCACTCTGACAGGGCGGAATGAAAAACTGTTTTTT. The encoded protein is CASSTLTGRNEKLFF.

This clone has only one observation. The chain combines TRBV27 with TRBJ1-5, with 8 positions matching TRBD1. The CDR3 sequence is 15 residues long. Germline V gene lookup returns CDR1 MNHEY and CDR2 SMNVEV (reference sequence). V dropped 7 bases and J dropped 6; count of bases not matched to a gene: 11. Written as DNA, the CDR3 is TGTGCCAGCACCTCGGTAGACAGGGGCGCTCAGCCCCAGCATTTT. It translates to CASTSVDRGAQPQHF.

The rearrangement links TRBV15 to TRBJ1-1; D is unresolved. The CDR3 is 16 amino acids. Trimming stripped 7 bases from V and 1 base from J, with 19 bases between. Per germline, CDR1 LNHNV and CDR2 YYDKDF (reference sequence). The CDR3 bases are TGTGCCACCATAGCCAGAGTGGGAGTCCCGAACACTGAAGCTTTCTTT. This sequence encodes CATIARVGVPNTEAFF.

CDR3 loop: CASSPGKYGYTF. The CDR3 DNA follows: TGTGCCAGCAGCCCTGGGAAATATGGCTACACCTTC. This sequence joins TRBV6-1 and TRBJ1-2, with D uncertain. CDR1 and CDR2 from the germline V gene are MNHNS and SASEGT. The CDR3 extends over 12 amino acids. V was pared by 6 bases and J by 5 bases, with 10 bases between.

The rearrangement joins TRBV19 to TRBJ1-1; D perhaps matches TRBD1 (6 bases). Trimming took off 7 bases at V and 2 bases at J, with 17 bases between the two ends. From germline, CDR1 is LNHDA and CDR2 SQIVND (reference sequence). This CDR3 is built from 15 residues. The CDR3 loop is CASMALQGYNTEAFF. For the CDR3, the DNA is TGTGCCAGTATGGCCCTACAGGGATACAACACTGAAGCTTTCTTT.

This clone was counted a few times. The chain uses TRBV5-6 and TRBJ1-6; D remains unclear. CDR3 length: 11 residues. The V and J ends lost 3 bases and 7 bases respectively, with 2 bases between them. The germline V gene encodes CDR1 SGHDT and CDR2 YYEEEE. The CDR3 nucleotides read TGTGCCAGCAGCTCAAATTCACCCCTCCACTTT. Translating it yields CASSSNSPLHF.

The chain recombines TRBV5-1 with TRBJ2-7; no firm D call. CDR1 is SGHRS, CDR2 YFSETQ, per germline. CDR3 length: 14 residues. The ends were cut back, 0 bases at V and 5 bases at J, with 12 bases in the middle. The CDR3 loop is CASSLEAVLDEQYF. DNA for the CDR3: TGCGCCAGCAGCTTGGAGGCGGTCCTGGACGAGCAGTACTTC.

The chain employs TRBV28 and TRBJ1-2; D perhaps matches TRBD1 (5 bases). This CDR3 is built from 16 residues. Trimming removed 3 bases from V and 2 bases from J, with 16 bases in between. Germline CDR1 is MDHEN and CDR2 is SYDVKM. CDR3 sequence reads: CASSFRTLKGNYGYTF. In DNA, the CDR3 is TGTGCCAGCAGTTTTAGGACACTCAAGGGAAACTATGGCTACACCTTC.

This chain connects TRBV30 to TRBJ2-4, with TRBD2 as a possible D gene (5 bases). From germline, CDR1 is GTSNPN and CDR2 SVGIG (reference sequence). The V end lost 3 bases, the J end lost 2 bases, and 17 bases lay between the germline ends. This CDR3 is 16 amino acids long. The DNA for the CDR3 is TGTGCCTGGAGCACTCCTAGACTAAGGACCAAAAACATTCAGTACTTC. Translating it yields CAWSTPRLRTKNIQYF.

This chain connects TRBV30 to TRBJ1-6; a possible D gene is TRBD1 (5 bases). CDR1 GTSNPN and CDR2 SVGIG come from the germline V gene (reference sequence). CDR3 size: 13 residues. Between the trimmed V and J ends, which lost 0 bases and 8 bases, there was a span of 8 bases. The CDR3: CAWSVQAHSPLHF. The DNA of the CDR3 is TGTGCCTGGAGTGTACAGGCACATTCACCCCTCCACTTT.

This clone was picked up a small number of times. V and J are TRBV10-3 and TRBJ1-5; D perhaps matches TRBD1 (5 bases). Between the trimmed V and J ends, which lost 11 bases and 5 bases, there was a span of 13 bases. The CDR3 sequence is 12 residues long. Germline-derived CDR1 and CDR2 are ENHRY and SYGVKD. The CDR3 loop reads CASSRGDQPQHF. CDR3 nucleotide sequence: TGTGCCTCCTCACGGGGGGATCAGCCCCAGCATTTT.

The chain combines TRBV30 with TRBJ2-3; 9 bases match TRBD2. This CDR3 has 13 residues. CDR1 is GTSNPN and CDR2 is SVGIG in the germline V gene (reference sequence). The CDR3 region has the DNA TGTGGCTGCTCGGCGGGAGGGCCAGATACGCAGTATTTT. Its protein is CGCSAGGPDTQYF.

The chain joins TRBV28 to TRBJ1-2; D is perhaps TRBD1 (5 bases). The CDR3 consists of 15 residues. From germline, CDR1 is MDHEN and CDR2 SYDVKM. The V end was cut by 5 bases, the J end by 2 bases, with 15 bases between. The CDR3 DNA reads TGTGCCAGCAGTCTCAGACAGAAAGCGAACTATGGCTACACCTTC. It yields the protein CASSLRQKANYGYTF.

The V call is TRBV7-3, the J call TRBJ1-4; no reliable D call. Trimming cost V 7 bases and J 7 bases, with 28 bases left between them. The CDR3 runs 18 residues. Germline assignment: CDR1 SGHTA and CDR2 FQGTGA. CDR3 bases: TGTGCCAGCACCCTCTTACCGGGGTTCGGACCGGCTATTGAAAAACTGTTTTTT. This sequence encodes CASTLLPGFGPAIEKLFF.

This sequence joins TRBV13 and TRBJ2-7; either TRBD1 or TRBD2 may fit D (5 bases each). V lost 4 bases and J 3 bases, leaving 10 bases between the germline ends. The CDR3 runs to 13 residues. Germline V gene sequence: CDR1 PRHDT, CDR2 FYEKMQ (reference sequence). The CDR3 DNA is TGTGCCAGCAGCTCCGGGGACGTCTACGAGCAGTACTTC. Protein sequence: CASSSGDVYEQYF.

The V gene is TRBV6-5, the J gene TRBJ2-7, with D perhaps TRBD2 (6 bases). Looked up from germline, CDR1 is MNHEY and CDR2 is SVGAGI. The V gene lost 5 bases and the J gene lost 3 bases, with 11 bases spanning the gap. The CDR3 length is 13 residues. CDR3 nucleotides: TGTGCCAGCAGTAGCGGGCATGACTACGAGCAGTACTTC. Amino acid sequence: CASSSGHDYEQYF.

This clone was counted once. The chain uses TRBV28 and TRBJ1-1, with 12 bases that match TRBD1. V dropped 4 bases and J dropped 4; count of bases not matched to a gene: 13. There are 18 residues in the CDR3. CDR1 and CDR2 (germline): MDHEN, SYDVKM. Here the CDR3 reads CASSSPGQGAIYVTEAFF. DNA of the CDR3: TGTGCCAGCAGTTCCCCGGGACAGGGGGCGATTTATGTCACTGAAGCTTTCTTT. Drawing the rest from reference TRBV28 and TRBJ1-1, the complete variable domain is DVKVTQSSRYLVKRTGEKVFLECVQDMDHENMFWYRQDPGLGLRLIYFSYDVKMKEKGDIPEGYSVSREKKERFSLILESASTNQTSMYLCASSSPGQGAIYVTEAFFGQGTRLTVV.

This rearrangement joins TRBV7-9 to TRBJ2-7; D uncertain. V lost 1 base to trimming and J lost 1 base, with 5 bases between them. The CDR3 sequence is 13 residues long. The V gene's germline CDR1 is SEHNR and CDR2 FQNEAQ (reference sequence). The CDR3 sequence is CASSLELSYEQYF. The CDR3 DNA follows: TGTGCCAGCAGCTTAGAACTTTCCTACGAGCAGTACTTC.

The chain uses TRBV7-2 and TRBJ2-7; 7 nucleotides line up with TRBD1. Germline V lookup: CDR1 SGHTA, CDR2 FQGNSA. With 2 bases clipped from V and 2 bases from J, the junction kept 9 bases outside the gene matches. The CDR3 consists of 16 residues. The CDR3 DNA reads TGTGCCAGCAGCTTATCTATAACCGGGACAGCCTACGAGCAGTACTTC. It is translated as CASSLSITGTAYEQYF.

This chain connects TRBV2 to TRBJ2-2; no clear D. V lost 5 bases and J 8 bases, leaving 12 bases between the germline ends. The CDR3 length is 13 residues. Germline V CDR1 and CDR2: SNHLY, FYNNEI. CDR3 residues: CASSRHWPGELFF. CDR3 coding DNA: TGTGCCAGCAGTAGACACTGGCCAGGGGAGCTGTTTTTT.

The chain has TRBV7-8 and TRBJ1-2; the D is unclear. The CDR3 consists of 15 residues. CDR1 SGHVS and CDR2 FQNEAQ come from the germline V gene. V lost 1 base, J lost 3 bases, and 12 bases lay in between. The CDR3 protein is CASSLVYGPDYGYTF. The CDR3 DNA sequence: TGTGCCAGCAGCTTAGTATACGGCCCCGACTATGGCTACACCTTC.

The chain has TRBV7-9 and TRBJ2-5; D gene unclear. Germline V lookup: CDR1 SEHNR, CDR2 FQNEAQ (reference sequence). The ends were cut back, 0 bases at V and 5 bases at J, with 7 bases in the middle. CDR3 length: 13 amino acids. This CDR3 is CASSLAQLETQYF. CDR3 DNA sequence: TGTGCCAGCAGCTTAGCACAGCTCGAGACCCAGTACTTC.